The 26 T cell receptor beta chains below were found in one sample sequenced in a study of tumor and adjacent non-tumor tissue in lung cancer. A modified ARM-PCR protocol with three rounds of nested PCR amplified TCRbeta. TCRdb reprocessed the multiplex PCR reads via MiXCR and lists one record per CDR3 protein. Here the sample spans under 150,000 distinct CDR3 sequences, around 66% being singletons. This sample's RNA came from whole unsorted tissue. Material: lung tumor tissue. Every receptor here comes from a man in his 60s with small cell lung cancer.

This clonotype came up many times. The chain uses TRBV5-1 and TRBJ1-6; possibly TRBD1 for D (5 bases). The CDR3 sequence is 15 residues long. V lost 1 base and J lost 10, with 15 bases in between. Germline-derived CDR1 and CDR2 are SGHRS and YFSETQ. CDR3 nucleotides: TGCGCCAGCAGCTTGATCCAGGGAGAAGGATCACCCCTCCACTTT. It translates to CASSLIQGEGSPLHF.

The table lists this clonotype with many counts. The CDR3 protein is CASRPGQGHADTQYF. The DNA for the CDR3 is TGTGCCAGCAGGCCGGGACAGGGGCATGCAGATACGCAGTATTTT. The V and J genes are TRBV11-2 and TRBJ2-3; 10 positions agree with TRBD1. Germline V gene lookup returns CDR1 SGHAT and CDR2 FQNNGV. Trimming at V came to 6 bases and at J to 4 bases, leaving 7 bases not matched to a gene. CDR3 size: 15 residues.

This chain connects TRBV25-1 to TRBJ2-1, with D unclear. V was pared by 2 bases and J by 0 bases, with 20 bases between. This CDR3 contains 19 residues. Germline lookup yields CDR1 MGHDK and CDR2 SYGVNS. The CDR3, as DNA: TGTGCCAGCAGTGAACGTAACATGGCGACTCGCAGCTCCTACAATGAGCAGTTCTTC. Its protein product is CASSERNMATRSSYNEQFF.

With regard to this clonotype: Since no conserved phenylalanine or tryptophan closes the CDR3, a read error is the likely cause. The rearrangement links TRBV4-1 to TRBJ2-1; possible D gene TRBD1, 5 bases. Trimming left V 0 bases short and J 13 bases short, with 13 bases between. Germline V gene data show CDR1 as MGHRA and CDR2 as YSYEKL. The CDR3 runs 13 residues. The CDR3 protein is CASSQDVGRDQFL. In DNA form, the CDR3 reads TGCGCCAGCAGCCAAGATGTGGGCAGGGATCAGTTCTTA.

Worth noting for this clonotype: A junction end diverges from the germline sequence, so it may reflect a read error. V gene TRBV20-1 combines with J gene TRBJ2-3; weak D call: TRBD2 (5 bases). The CDR3 has 15 residues. CDR1 and CDR2 from the germline V gene are DFQATT and SNEGSKA (reference sequence). The CDR3 loop reads CSARDGSRTIDMQYF. CDR3 in DNA: TGCAGTGCTAGAGATGGGAGCAGAACGATAGATATGCAGTATTTT.

Remarks on this clonotype: This likely comes from a read error, as the CDR3 has no conserved phenylalanine or tryptophan at its end. The chain carries TRBV12-3 or TRBV12-4 and TRBJ2-6; D perhaps matches TRBD2 (7 bases). The CDR3 sequence is 15 residues long. Trimming left V 8 bases short and J 4 bases short, with 15 bases between. Here the CDR3 DNA reads TGTGCCAGCCTAACGGGGGGCCGAGGGGCCAACGTCCTGACTTTA. Protein sequence: CASLTGGRGANVLTL.

This clonotype was seen ten or more times. This sequence joins TRBV28 and TRBJ1-1; possibly TRBD1 for D (6 bases). CDR1 MDHEN and CDR2 SYDVKM come from the germline V gene. This CDR3 has 14 residues. The V end lost 4 bases, the J end lost 1 base, and 10 bases lay between the germline ends. This chain's CDR3 is CASSSGAANTEAFF. The DNA for the CDR3 is TGTGCCAGCAGTTCAGGGGCAGCGAACACTGAAGCTTTCTTT.

This clonotype has only a few counts. The J gene is TRBJ2-6, the V gene TRBV5-1; no reliable D call. This CDR3 has 15 amino acids. Per germline, CDR1 SGHRS and CDR2 YFSETQ. The ends were cut back, 0 bases at V and 0 bases at J, with 4 bases in the middle. DNA for the CDR3: TGCGCCAGCAGCTTGGGGAGCTCTGGGGCCAACGTCCTGACTTTC. Translation: CASSLGSSGANVLTF.

The V call is TRBV15, the J call TRBJ1-2; D remains ambiguous. V lost 3 bases, J lost 5 bases, and 10 bases lay in between. The germline CDR1 and CDR2 sequences are LNHNV and YYDKDF (reference sequence). CDR3 size: 13 residues. Here the CDR3 reads CATSRISGYGYTF. The CDR3 coding sequence is TGTGCCACCAGCAGGATCTCAGGATATGGCTACACCTTC. The complete variable domain, with remaining parts taken from reference TRBV15 and TRBJ1-2, reads DAMVIQNPRYQVTQFGKPVTLSCSQTLNHNVMYWYQQKSSQAPKLLFHYYDKDFNNEADTPDNFQSRRPNTSFCFLDIRSPGLGDTAMYLCATSRISGYGYTFGSGTRLTVV.

V is TRBV12-5 and J is TRBJ2-7, with D possibly being TRBD1 or TRBD2 (5 bases each). The germline V gene encodes CDR1 LGHNT and CDR2 FRNRAP. The CDR3 is 16 residues long. The CDR3 loop is CTSGSPTDTQNYEQYV. CDR3 nucleotides: TGTACTAGTGGTTCGCCGACAGATACCCAAAACTACGAGCAGTACGTC.

A note on this clonotype: An end of the junction does not agree with germline; a read error may underlie this. The CDR3 region has the DNA TGTGCTAGCAGCCAAGATCTAACAGTGGGGAGCCTGTTTTTT. It yields the protein CASSQDLTVGSLFF. The chain uses TRBV4-2 and TRBJ1-4; D uncertain. The CDR3 covers 14 residues. Germline lookup yields CDR1 LGHNA and CDR2 YNFKEQ.

Concerning this clonotype: A clone one base away is much larger, so this may be a read error. This chain uses TRBV4-2 with TRBJ2-3; D is perhaps TRBD2 (6 bases). Germline CDR1 and CDR2: LGHNA and YNFKEQ. Deletions cut 4 bases from V and 2 bases from J, with 19 bases between. The CDR3 extends over 17 amino acids. As DNA, the CDR3 is TGTGCCAGCAGCCCGCGACTAGTGGGAGATAACACAGATACGCAGTATTTT. Encoded protein: CASSPRLVGDNTDTQYF.

With regard to this clonotype: Germline and junction disagree at one end, which may indicate a read error. The chain couples TRBV20-1 to TRBJ2-3; D gene uncertain. Germline CDR1 DFQATT, CDR2 SNEGSKA (reference sequence). This CDR3 region has 14 residues. CDR3 sequence (DNA): TGCAGTGCTAGTCGGATCGGGCCCACAGATACGCAATATTTT. Its translation is CSASRIGPTDTQYF.

This clonotype was seen ten or more times. This sequence joins TRBV5-5 and TRBJ2-5; no firm D call. The CDR3 runs to 14 residues. Germline-derived CDR1 and CDR2 are SGHKS and YYEKEE (reference sequence). The germline V and J ends were trimmed by 2 bases and 5 bases, with 13 bases remaining between them. CDR3 nucleotides: TGTGCCAGCAGCTTCCCCCGGGTCGGGGAGACCCAGTACTTC. Translation gives CASSFPRVGETQYF.

Concerning this clonotype: Compared with germline, one end of the junction differs, possibly owing to a read error. The chain carries TRBV11-2 and TRBJ2-5, with no clear D. CDR3 size: 13 residues. Germline CDR1 reads SGHAT; CDR2 reads FQNNGV. Here the CDR3 DNA reads TGTACCAGCAGATTATCCCCCGACGAGACCCAGTACTTC. It is translated as CTSRLSPDETQYF.

As for this clonotype: A read error may explain this, as a much larger clone is one base away. The genes are TRBV4-1 and TRBJ1-3; D gene unclear. Germline values: CDR1 MGHRA, CDR2 YSYEKL. The CDR3 covers 10 residues. The CDR3: CASGRITIYF. The CDR3 DNA is TGTGCCAGCGGTCGAATCACCATATATTTT.

The chain employs TRBV18 and TRBJ2-7; 9 nucleotides align to TRBD1. Germline-derived CDR1 and CDR2 are KGHSH and LQKENI. V was clipped by 3 bases and J by 2 bases; unmatched bases: 11. The CDR3 runs to 17 residues. CDR3 sequence (DNA): TGTGCCAGCTCACCGGGACAGGGAGACGGAATGGCCTACGAGCAGTACTTC. Translated, it gives CASSPGQGDGMAYEQYF.

In this sample, this clonotype turned up a few times. The chain has TRBV5-1 and TRBJ2-2; 12 positions match TRBD1. The J segment lost 4 bases and the V segment lost 3 bases, leaving 1 base of the junction unmatched. Germline V gene lookup returns CDR1 SGHRS and CDR2 YFSETQ. The CDR3 has 15 residues. CDR3 nucleotide sequence: TGCGCCAGCAGCTGGGGACAGGGGGCCACCGGGGAGCTGTTTTTT. Translating it yields CASSWGQGATGELFF. The whole variable domain, filled in from reference TRBV5-1 and TRBJ2-2, reads KAGVTQTPRYLIKTRGQQVTLSCSPISGHRSVSWYQQTPGQGLQFLFEYFSETQRNKGNFPGRFSGRQFSNSRSEMNVSTLELGDSALYLCASSWGQGATGELFFGEGSRLTVL.

Worth noting for this clonotype: An end of the junction does not agree with germline; a read error may underlie this. The rearrangement links TRBV11-2 to TRBJ2-5; D may be TRBD1 (6 bases). The V gene's germline CDR1 is SGHAT and CDR2 FQNNGV. The CDR3 sequence is 15 residues long. The CDR3 region is CASSMKLTGPGTQYF. DNA of the CDR3: TGTGCCAGCAGCATGAAACTGACAGGTCCAGGGACCCAATACTTC.

The rearrangement links TRBV30 to TRBJ1-4, with D hard to call. Trimming removed 4 bases at V and 8 bases at J, with 17 bases between. Per the germline V gene, CDR1 is GTSNPN and CDR2 is SVGIG (reference sequence). The CDR3 consists of 14 residues. Here the CDR3 DNA reads TGTGCCTGGACCCCACCGGGTCTCGGGGAAAAACTGTTTTTT. Protein product: CAWTPPGLGEKLFF.

The chain has TRBV28 and TRBJ1-1; the match to TRBD1 covers 10 bases. The V gene end was trimmed by 4 bases and the J gene end by 10 bases; junction bases not matched to a gene: 9. The CDR3 runs 14 residues. From germline, CDR1 is MDHEN and CDR2 SYDVKM. The CDR3 coding sequence is TGTGCCAGCAGTTCCGCACAACGGACAGGGGGAGCTTTCTTT. Amino acid sequence: CASSSAQRTGGAFF.

The chain couples TRBV5-4 to TRBJ2-2; 7 nucleotides line up with TRBD1. The CDR3 consists of 15 residues. J was trimmed by 5 bases and V by 4 bases; bases with no gene match: 8. Germline V gene lookup returns CDR1 SGHNT and CDR2 YYREEE (reference sequence). The DNA for the CDR3 is TGTGCCAGCAGCCTCGACAGGGTTGGAACCGGGGAGCTGTTTTTT. Translated, it gives CASSLDRVGTGELFF.

This clonotype was detected only once. Being one base from a much bigger clone, this may be a read error. V is TRBV20-1 and J is TRBJ2-1; 7 nucleotides line up with TRBD2. This CDR3 region has 16 residues. Germline V CDR1 and CDR2: DFQATT, SNEGSKA (reference sequence). The CDR3 region is CSATPILAGVDNGQFF. CDR3 DNA sequence: TGCAGTGCTACCCCCATACTGGCGGGAGTGGACAATGGGCAGTTCTTC.

Regarding this clonotype: One end of the junction is discordant with germline, which a read error may explain. The V call is TRBV29-1, the J call TRBJ2-7; 7 nucleotides line up with TRBD1. From germline, CDR1 is SQVTM and CDR2 ANQGSEA. The CDR3 has 14 residues. CDR3 sequence (DNA): TGCAGCGATGAAGACCGGGACAGCCTATACGAGCAGTATTTC. Translated, it gives CSDEDRDSLYEQYF.

Only one count was recorded for this clonotype. The chain couples TRBV4-1 to TRBJ2-7, with a tentative D call TRBD1 (6 bases). The germline CDR1 and CDR2 sequences are MGHRA and YSYEKL. This CDR3 region has 14 residues. DNA for the CDR3: TGCGCAGCAGAGGGGGAGTCAGGTACCTACGAGCAGTACTTC. The encoded protein is CAAEGESGTYEQYF.

The chain has TRBV5-4 and TRBJ2-3; D is unresolved. Germline values: CDR1 SGHNT, CDR2 YYREEE (reference sequence). This CDR3 comprises 15 residues. Trimming left V 6 bases short and J 2 bases short, with 16 bases between. DNA for the CDR3: TGTGCCAGCATCCTCGATCCCGGCCCCACAGATACGCAGTATTTT. It codes for CASILDPGPTDTQYF.